Below, 14 T cell receptor beta chains from the same sample are listed, as sequenced in a study of T cell changes during pregnancy in multiple sclerosis. This table comes from immunoSEQ multiplex PCR, and its TCRdb copy is limited to in-frame clones, with some not included. In the table there are 90,000 to 100,000 clones, 94% of which are singletons. This specimen was peripheral blood, taken in the third trimester of pregnancy. These receptors originate from a female donor with multiple sclerosis, enrolled in a pregnancy study.

The chain has TRBV4-3 and TRBJ2-5; the match to TRBD2 covers 8 bases. J gave up 5 bases and V 0 bases, and 17 bases lay outside the gene matches. This CDR3 is built from 19 residues. Germline V gene sequence: CDR1 LGHNA, CDR2 YSLEER. The CDR3 region has the DNA TGCGCCAGCAGCCAAGATATGGGGGGGGCGGGAGGATGGGGTGAGACCCAGTACTTC. Translated: CASSQDMGGAGGWGETQYF.

Comment on this clone: The junction differs from germline at one of its ends, possibly a read error. The chain joins TRBV7-7 to TRBJ2-5; a possible D gene is TRBD2 (6 bases). The CDR3 is 13 residues long. CDR1 SSHAT and CDR2 FNYEAQ come from the germline V gene (reference sequence). CDR3 sequence (DNA): TGTGCTAGCAGCCGGGACTCCCCGGGGACCCAGTACTTC. Translated: CASSRDSPGTQYF.

The rearrangement uses TRBV6-5 and TRBJ1-1; 7 nucleotides match TRBD1. The CDR3 sequence is 14 residues long. CDR1 MNHEY and CDR2 SVGAGI come from the germline V gene. The V and J ends lost 5 bases and 0 bases, in that order; junction bases with no gene match: 3. The CDR3 nucleotides read TGTGCCAGCAGTCCACAGGGGTTGAACACTGAAGCTTTCTTT. Residues: CASSPQGLNTEAFF.

This clone was picked up one time. The CDR3 nucleotides read TGTGCCAGCAGTCCCCCCTCCGGGTTAGGTAACTATGGCTACACCTTC. Its protein is CASSPPSGLGNYGYTF. The chain recombines TRBV28 with TRBJ1-2, with D unresolved. The CDR3 totals 16 residues. V dropped 5 bases and J dropped 1 base, with 17 bases sitting between them. Germline V gives CDR1 MDHEN, CDR2 SYDVKM.

The V gene is TRBV5-1, the J gene TRBJ2-3; D is possibly TRBD2 (5 bases). Germline-derived CDR1 and CDR2 are SGHRS and YFSETQ. V was pared by 4 bases and J by 1 base, with 13 bases between. The CDR3 has 15 amino acids. The CDR3 here is CASSEGGVGTDTQYF. Here the CDR3 DNA reads TGCGCCAGCAGCGAGGGCGGAGTGGGCACAGATACGCAGTATTTT.

The V and J genes are TRBV28 and TRBJ2-7, with D perhaps matching TRBD2 (5 bases). V dropped 3 bases and J dropped 6 bases, with 15 bases sitting between them. The CDR3 has 14 residues. CDR1 and CDR2 from the germline V gene are MDHEN and SYDVKM. CDR3 in amino acids: CASSLRAGNSEQYF. The CDR3 DNA sequence: TGTGCCAGCAGTTTGAGGGCAGGAAACTCCGAGCAGTACTTC. The full variable domain, with the rest looked up from reference TRBV28 and TRBJ2-7, is DVKVTQSSRYLVKRTGEKVFLECVQDMDHENMFWYRQDPGLGLRLIYFSYDVKMKEKGDIPEGYSVSREKKERFSLILESASTNQTSMYLCASSLRAGNSEQYFGPGTRLTVT.

J is TRBJ2-7 and V is TRBV7-6, with 15 bases lining up with TRBD2. CDR3 length: 18 residues. CDR1 and CDR2 from the germline V gene are SGHVS and FNYEAQ. V shed 4 bases and J 6 bases; nucleotides not matched to a gene: 13. The CDR3 bases are TGTGCCAGCAGCTCCAAACGCGGGACTAGCGGGGGGACACCCGAGCAGTACTTC. Translation gives CASSSKRGTSGGTPEQYF.

This clone was observed a single time. This chain joins TRBV5-1 and TRBJ2-7; 13 nucleotides match TRBD2. This CDR3 is 19 amino acids long. The J segment lost 0 bases and the V segment lost 0 bases, leaving 9 bases of the junction unmatched. CDR1 and CDR2 from the germline V gene are SGHRS and YFSETQ. For the CDR3, the DNA is TGCGCCAGCAGCTTGGGGACTAGCGGGAGTCGCATCTCCTCCTACGAGCAGTACTTC. Protein: CASSLGTSGSRISSYEQYF.

This chain joins TRBV7-9 and TRBJ2-7; 8 positions match TRBD1. Unmatched junction bases numbered 7, after V lost 3 bases and J lost 6 bases. The CDR3 contains 14 residues. CDR1 and CDR2 (germline): SEHNR, FQNEAQ (reference sequence). In DNA, the CDR3 is TGTGCCAGCAGCTTCGACAGGGGAGTAGGCGAGCAGTACTTC. It codes for CASSFDRGVGEQYF.

The chain carries TRBV6-5 and TRBJ1-1; TRBD1 aligns across 8 bases. Germline trimming cut 5 bases from V and 1 base from J; bases unmatched to any gene: 3. The CDR3 consists of 14 residues. CDR1 is MNHEY, CDR2 SVGAGI, per germline. The CDR3 spells CASSPRGRNTEAFF. The CDR3, as DNA: TGTGCCAGCAGTCCCAGGGGGCGGAACACTGAAGCTTTCTTT.

The gene calls are TRBV7-3 and TRBJ2-6, with a weak D call TRBD2 (6 bases). Germline-derived CDR1 and CDR2 are SGHTA and FQGTGA. The CDR3 covers 16 residues. The V gene lost 5 bases and the J gene lost 0 bases, with 11 bases spanning the gap. The CDR3 loop is CASSRDFSSGANVLTF. The CDR3 DNA sequence: TGTGCCAGCAGCAGGGACTTCAGCTCTGGGGCCAACGTCCTGACTTTC.

The chain couples TRBV15 to TRBJ2-5, with D tentatively TRBD1 (5 bases). The germline V and J ends were trimmed by 0 bases and 1 base, with 9 bases remaining between them. This CDR3 has 15 amino acids. Germline values: CDR1 LNHNV, CDR2 YYDKDF (reference sequence). CDR3 sequence: CATSRDPGPQETQYF. CDR3 in DNA: TGTGCCACCAGCAGAGATCCAGGGCCCCAAGAGACCCAGTACTTC.

The chain has TRBV28 and TRBJ2-2; 10 bases align to TRBD2. The V gene's germline CDR1 is MDHEN and CDR2 SYDVKM. Trimming cost V 6 bases and J 2 bases; bases outside gene matches: 3. This CDR3 contains 15 residues. CDR3: CASSSSGGNTGELFF. The CDR3 DNA reads as TGTGCCAGCAGCTCTAGCGGGGGAAACACCGGGGAGCTGTTTTTT.

The chain is built from TRBV7-8 and TRBJ2-1, with 7 bases matching TRBD1. The CDR3 runs to 13 residues. Trimming at V came to 2 bases and at J to 9 bases, leaving 4 bases not matched to a gene. The germline V gene has CDR1 SGHVS and CDR2 FQNEAQ. In nucleotides, the CDR3 is TGTGCCAGCAGCTTACGGAGGACAGGTGAGCAGTTCTTC. It translates to CASSLRRTGEQFF. Together with reference TRBV7-8 and TRBJ2-1, the CDR3 gives the full variable domain: GAGVSQSPRYKVAKRGQDVALRCDPISGHVSLFWYQQALGQGPEFLTYFQNEAQLDKSGLPSDRFFAERPEGSVSTLKIQRTQQEDSAVYLCASSLRRTGEQFFGPGTRLTVL.